The 32 T cell receptor beta chains below were found in one sample sequenced in a study of CD8 T cells in Susac syndrome. About 0.45 to 1 ug RNA was reverse transcribed with random hexamers. Each CDR3 protein gets one entry after TCRdb re-called the immunoSEQ multiplex PCR reads with MiXCR. The sample carries about 150,000 distinct CDR3 sequences, 85% to 95% recorded once. Source material: CD4+ T cells from PBMCs. These TCRs come from a human donor with multiple sclerosis.

As concerns this clonotype: The junction differs from germline at one of its ends, possibly a read error. This chain links TRBV9 with TRBJ1-5; no clear D. The CDR3 is 15 residues long. Germline CDR1 is SGDLS and CDR2 is YYNGEE. The CDR3 DNA is TGTGCCAGCAGCGTAGACCCCTCAAGCAATCAGCCCCGGCATTTT. Its protein product is CASSVDPSSNQPRHF. Filled out from reference TRBV9 and TRBJ1-5, the complete variable domain reads DSGVTQTPKHLITATGQRVTLRCSPRSGDLSVYWYQQSLDQGLQFLIQYYNGEERAKGNILERFSAQQFPDLHSELNLSSLELGDSALYFCASSVDPSSNQPRHFGDGTRLSIL.

The chain carries TRBV3-1 and TRBJ2-7; 12 positions match TRBD2. The CDR3 is 16 residues long. V was clipped by 1 base and J by 6 bases; unmatched bases: 7. Germline CDR1 is LGHDT and CDR2 is YNNKEL (reference sequence). The CDR3 DNA sequence: TGTGCCAGCAGCCAAGGACTAGCGGGGGCCCCGGGCGAGCAGTACTTC. Amino acid sequence: CASSQGLAGAPGEQYF.

V and J are TRBV27 and TRBJ1-1; 8 bases are shared with TRBD1. J gave up 5 bases and V 7 bases, and 3 bases lay outside the gene matches. This CDR3 region has 12 residues. Germline values: CDR1 MNHEY, CDR2 SMNVEV (reference sequence). As DNA, the CDR3 is TGTGCCAGCACTACAGGGGGAACTGAAGCTTTCTTT. It is translated as CASTTGGTEAFF.

V and J are TRBV20-1 and TRBJ1-6, with TRBD1 matching 7 bases. With 1 base clipped from V and 7 bases from J, the junction kept 10 bases outside the gene matches. This CDR3 is 16 amino acids long. Germline V gives CDR1 DFQATT, CDR2 SNEGSKA (reference sequence). This CDR3 reads CSARVSATGQNSPLHF. CDR3 nucleotides: TGCAGTGCTAGAGTAAGCGCGACAGGGCAGAATTCACCCCTCCACTTT.

This chain connects TRBV7-9 to TRBJ2-1; no clear D. Deletions cut 4 bases from V and 6 bases from J, with 13 bases between. This CDR3 has 14 amino acids. Germline V gene data show CDR1 as SEHNR and CDR2 as FQNEAQ (reference sequence). The DNA for the CDR3 is TGTGCCAGCAGCTGGGGTGGAGTCTCCAATGAGCAGTTCTTC. This codes for CASSWGGVSNEQFF.

Only one count was recorded for this clonotype. The chain carries TRBV3-1 and TRBJ2-3; 9 bases match TRBD1. The junction had 7 bases not matched to a gene; V was cut back by 7 bases and J by 8 bases. The CDR3 sequence is 13 residues long. The V gene's germline CDR1 is LGHDT and CDR2 YNNKEL (reference sequence). For the CDR3, the DNA is TGTGCCAGCACCAGGGGACAGGGAGCTACGCAGTATTTT. This codes for CASTRGQGATQYF.

The V and J genes are TRBV4-1 and TRBJ2-1, with D hard to call. Trimming cost V 0 bases and J 8 bases, with 14 bases left between them. Per the germline V gene, CDR1 is MGHRA and CDR2 is YSYEKL. The CDR3 covers 15 residues. The CDR3 is CASSQEPMEKHEQFF. The DNA of the CDR3 is TGCGCCAGCAGCCAAGAACCGATGGAGAAGCATGAGCAGTTCTTC.

V usage is TRBV3-1 and J usage is TRBJ1-1, with D tentatively TRBD1 (5 bases). Germline values: CDR1 LGHDT, CDR2 YNNKEL (reference sequence). This CDR3 is built from 15 residues. V gave up 4 bases and J gave up 2 bases, with 14 bases separating them. The CDR3 DNA is TGTGCCAGCAGCCGGGAAGGGGCCGTTAACACTGAAGCTTTCTTT. Translated: CASSREGAVNTEAFF.

The V call is TRBV3-1, the J call TRBJ2-3, with 7 bases fitting TRBD1. Looked up from germline, CDR1 is LGHDT and CDR2 is YNNKEL (reference sequence). The J segment lost 0 bases and the V segment lost 0 bases, leaving 3 bases of the junction unmatched. This CDR3 region has 16 residues. This CDR3 reads CASSQEKGASTDTQYF. DNA of the CDR3: TGTGCCAGCAGCCAAGAGAAGGGGGCGAGCACAGATACGCAGTATTTT.

The chain is built from TRBV11-2 and TRBJ1-4, with D uncertain. Germline values: CDR1 SGHAT, CDR2 FQNNGV. Between the trimmed V and J ends, which lost 4 bases and 9 bases, there was a span of 12 bases. The CDR3 spans 13 residues. DNA for the CDR3: TGTGCCAGCAGCTCATCGGGCAGCCAAAAACTGTTTTTT. Its protein is CASSSSGSQKLFF.

The CDR3 region is CASSPLGTAITYEQYF. In nucleotides, the CDR3 is TGTGCCAGCAGCCCACTAGGGACAGCTATAACATACGAGCAGTACTTC. The chain is built from TRBV5-6 and TRBJ2-7; 7 positions agree with TRBD1. J gave up 4 bases and V 4 bases, and 14 bases lay outside the gene matches. Germline assignment: CDR1 SGHDT and CDR2 YYEEEE. The length of the CDR3 is 16 residues.

V usage is TRBV7-9 and J usage is TRBJ2-7, with 7 positions matching TRBD1. Germline CDR1 is SEHNR and CDR2 is FQNEAQ (reference sequence). The CDR3 contains 14 residues. V shed 1 base and J 3 bases; nucleotides not matched to a gene: 3. CDR3 coding DNA: TGTGCCAGCAGCTTAGGTCGGGACAGCTACGAGCAGTACTTC. Its protein is CASSLGRDSYEQYF.

The chain recombines TRBV27 with TRBJ2-3, with 10 bases fitting TRBD2. The germline V gene has CDR1 MNHEY and CDR2 SMNVEV (reference sequence). The CDR3 covers 16 residues. The V and J ends lost 6 bases and 3 bases, in that order; junction bases with no gene match: 9. The CDR3 loop reads CASRPFSGRSTDTQYF. Written as DNA, the CDR3 is TGTGCCAGCAGGCCTTTTAGCGGGAGGTCAACAGATACGCAGTATTTT.

V and J are TRBV18 and TRBJ2-1, with D maybe TRBD2 (6 bases). The CDR3 loop spans 17 amino acids. Germline V gene data show CDR1 as KGHSH and CDR2 as LQKENI. V was trimmed by 0 bases and J by 7 bases, leaving 19 bases between them. CDR3 residues: CASSPPGGARDQNEQFF. CDR3 bases: TGTGCCAGCTCACCACCGGGAGGTGCGCGGGACCAGAATGAGCAGTTCTTC.

The CDR3 reads CASSLGGLPYEQYF. Here the CDR3 DNA reads TGTGCCAGCAGCTTAGGAGGGTTACCCTACGAGCAGTACTTC. J is TRBJ2-7 and V is TRBV7-2; TRBD2 might be the D (5 bases). Trimming took 1 base from V and 2 from J, leaving 9 bases between them. CDR1 and CDR2 (germline): SGHTA, FQGNSA. The CDR3 has 14 amino acids. The variable domain in full, with the rest retrieved from reference TRBV7-2 and TRBJ2-7, is GAGVSQSPSNKVTEKGKDVELRCDPISGHTALYWYRQSLGQGLEFLIYFQGNSAPDKSGLPSDRFSAERTGGSVSTLTIQRTQQEDSAVYLCASSLGGLPYEQYFGPGTRLTVT.

The table lists this clonotype with a few counts. V and J are TRBV11-1 and TRBJ2-2, with 11 bases identical to TRBD1. Germline assignment: CDR1 SGHAT and CDR2 FQDESV (reference sequence). This CDR3 is 16 amino acids long. Trimming took 5 bases from V and 3 from J; bases not matched to a gene: 5. In DNA form, the CDR3 reads TGTGCCAGCAGCGTGGGACAGGGGGGTTACACCGGGGAGCTGTTTTTT. This encodes CASSVGQGGYTGELFF.

This sequence joins TRBV27 and TRBJ2-1; TRBD2 matches at 12 bases. The length of the CDR3 is 19 residues. CDR1 MNHEY and CDR2 SMNVEV come from the germline V gene (reference sequence). The V and J ends lost 0 bases and 0 bases, in that order; junction bases with no gene match: 6. The chain's CDR3 is CASSLSGASGRASYNEQFF. DNA of the CDR3: TGTGCCAGCAGTTTATCCGGGGCTAGCGGGAGGGCCTCCTACAATGAGCAGTTCTTC.

This rearrangement joins TRBV7-8 to TRBJ2-1, with TRBD2 identical over 7 bases. Germline V lookup: CDR1 SGHVS, CDR2 FQNEAQ. V dropped 3 bases and J dropped 4; count of bases not matched to a gene: 12. This CDR3 is built from 17 residues. CDR3 region: CASSFGWAAGGYNEQFF. CDR3 DNA sequence: TGTGCCAGCAGCTTTGGATGGGCCGCCGGGGGGTACAATGAGCAGTTCTTC.

The chain links TRBV18 to TRBJ2-3, with 7 nucleotides matching TRBD2. The V segment lost 2 bases and the J segment 2 bases; nucleotides outside the gene matches: 7. Germline CDR1 reads KGHSH; CDR2 reads LQKENI. CDR3 length: 16 amino acids. The CDR3 nucleotides are TGTGCCAGCTCACCAAGAACTAGCGAGGTCACAGATACGCAGTATTTT. Its protein product is CASSPRTSEVTDTQYF.

The chain couples TRBV18 to TRBJ1-4, with a possible D match to TRBD1 (5 bases). V was cut by 2 bases and J by 0 bases, with 13 bases left in between. Germline V gene sequence: CDR1 KGHSH, CDR2 LQKENI. This CDR3 is 17 amino acids long. The CDR3 DNA sequence: TGTGCCAGCTCACCATGGACACGCGGAACAACTAATGAAAAACTGTTTTTT. Its protein product is CASSPWTRGTTNEKLFF. Complete variable domain (other parts from reference TRBV18 and TRBJ1-4): NAGVMQNPRHLVRRRGQEARLRCSPMKGHSHVYWYRQLPEEGLKFMVYLQKENIIDESGMPKERFSAEFPKEGPSILRIQQVVRGDSAAYFCASSPWTRGTTNEKLFFGSGTQLSVL.

The chain links TRBV4-1 to TRBJ2-1, with TRBD2 as a possible D gene (6 bases). CDR1 is MGHRA, CDR2 YSYEKL, per germline. The length of the CDR3 is 14 residues. The germline V and J ends were trimmed by 3 bases and 7 bases, with 13 bases remaining between them. The CDR3 nucleotides are TGCGCCAGCAGCCAGGACCCTCGGGGGAATGAGCAGTTCTTC. Translating gives CASSQDPRGNEQFF.

This sequence joins TRBV15 and TRBJ1-2; a possible D gene is TRBD1 (5 bases). CDR1 is LNHNV, CDR2 YYDKDF, per germline (reference sequence). V was pared by 5 bases and J by 5 bases, with 12 bases between. CDR3 length: 13 amino acids. CDR3 sequence reads: CATSEGVRYGYTF. In DNA form, the CDR3 reads TGTGCCACCAGCGAAGGGGTTAGGTATGGCTACACCTTC.

The chain is built from TRBV4-1 and TRBJ2-5; 11 bases line up with TRBD2. The junction had 2 bases not matched to a gene; V was cut back by 0 bases and J by 2 bases. Looked up from germline, CDR1 is MGHRA and CDR2 is YSYEKL. The CDR3 contains 16 residues. The CDR3, as DNA: TGCGCCAGCAGCCAAGAACTAGCGGGGGCGCAAGAGACCCAGTACTTC. It codes for CASSQELAGAQETQYF.

The rearrangement links TRBV23-1 to TRBJ1-1; the D gene is possibly TRBD1 (5 bases). TRBV23-1 is known as an ORF, though its function is uncertain. CDR3 length: 17 amino acids. Trimming shortened V by 0 bases and J by 3 bases, and 17 bases separated the two germline ends. The DNA for the CDR3 is TGCGCCAGCAGTCAATCGGGGCAAATGGGGTGGGACACTGAAGCTTTCTTT. Translated, it gives CASSQSGQMGWDTEAFF.

The chain is built from TRBV30 and TRBJ1-3; D may be TRBD1 (6 bases). V dropped 0 bases and J dropped 3 bases, with 12 bases sitting between them. The CDR3 totals 15 residues. Per germline, CDR1 GTSNPN and CDR2 SVGIG (reference sequence). The CDR3 loop reads CAWSVRWTVGNTIYF. The CDR3 bases are TGTGCCTGGAGTGTAAGATGGACAGTTGGAAACACCATATATTTT.

The chain combines TRBV20-1 with TRBJ2-7; 7 bases agree with TRBD1. CDR1 DFQATT and CDR2 SNEGSKA come from the germline V gene (reference sequence). V was clipped by 4 bases and J by 6 bases; unmatched bases: 9. The length of the CDR3 is 13 residues. This CDR3 is CSATPVTGFEQYF. In nucleotides, the CDR3 is TGCAGTGCTACCCCTGTGACAGGGTTCGAGCAGTACTTC.

This clonotype was picked up one time. The chain joins TRBV6-6 to TRBJ2-3; D is unresolved. V was trimmed by 10 bases and J by 2 bases, leaving 7 bases between them. The CDR3 has 11 amino acids. Germline values: CDR1 MNHNY, CDR2 SVGAGI (reference sequence). The CDR3 DNA reads TGTGCCACACAGATCACAGATACGCAGTATTTT. It specifies CATQITDTQYF.

This chain links TRBV29-1 with TRBJ2-1; 7 bases are shared with TRBD1. The V and J ends lost 8 bases and 2 bases, in that order; junction bases with no gene match: 6. CDR1 SQVTM and CDR2 ANQGSEA come from the germline V gene. The CDR3 is 13 amino acids. This chain's CDR3 is CSLGQRPYNEQFF. The CDR3 region has the DNA TGCAGCTTGGGACAGCGACCCTACAATGAGCAGTTCTTC.

The sample holds one count of this clonotype. The J gene is TRBJ2-5, the V gene TRBV12-3 or TRBV12-4; D possibly corresponds to TRBD1 (6 bases). Trimming stripped 3 bases from V and 2 bases from J, with 13 bases between. The CDR3 has 15 residues. This chain's CDR3 is CASSFTGYPQETQYF. The CDR3 DNA follows: TGTGCCAGCAGTTTTACAGGGTACCCGCAAGAGACCCAGTACTTC.

With respect to this clonotype: A junction boundary mismatches the germline segment, possibly from a read error. This chain links TRBV7-2 with TRBJ2-7, with D perhaps matching TRBD1 (6 bases). The CDR3 length is 14 residues. Germline V gene sequence: CDR1 SGHTA, CDR2 FQGNSA. CDR3 in DNA: TGTGCCAGCAGCACCGCCAGGGGCTCCAACGAGCAGTACTTC. Its protein is CASSTARGSNEQYF.

This clonotype was observed a single time. The chain employs TRBV23-1 and TRBJ1-4; D possibly corresponds to TRBD1 (5 bases). TRBV23-1 is given ORF status, its function remaining uncertain. V was trimmed by 1 base and J by 8 bases, leaving 14 bases between them. This CDR3 is built from 15 residues. The CDR3 sequence: CASSQFRAMSEKLFF. As DNA, the CDR3 is TGCGCCAGCAGTCAATTCAGGGCCATGAGCGAAAAACTGTTTTTT.

This clonotype is a singleton in its sample. The chain has TRBV5-4 and TRBJ2-4; tentatively, D is TRBD1 (6 bases). Trimming took off 0 bases at V and 1 base at J, with 14 bases between the two ends. CDR3 length: 17 residues. CDR1 is SGHNT and CDR2 is YYREEE in the germline V gene (reference sequence). The chain's CDR3 is CASSLGAGVKAKNIQYF. The CDR3 DNA reads TGTGCCAGCAGCTTGGGCGCAGGGGTAAAGGCCAAAAACATTCAGTACTTC.